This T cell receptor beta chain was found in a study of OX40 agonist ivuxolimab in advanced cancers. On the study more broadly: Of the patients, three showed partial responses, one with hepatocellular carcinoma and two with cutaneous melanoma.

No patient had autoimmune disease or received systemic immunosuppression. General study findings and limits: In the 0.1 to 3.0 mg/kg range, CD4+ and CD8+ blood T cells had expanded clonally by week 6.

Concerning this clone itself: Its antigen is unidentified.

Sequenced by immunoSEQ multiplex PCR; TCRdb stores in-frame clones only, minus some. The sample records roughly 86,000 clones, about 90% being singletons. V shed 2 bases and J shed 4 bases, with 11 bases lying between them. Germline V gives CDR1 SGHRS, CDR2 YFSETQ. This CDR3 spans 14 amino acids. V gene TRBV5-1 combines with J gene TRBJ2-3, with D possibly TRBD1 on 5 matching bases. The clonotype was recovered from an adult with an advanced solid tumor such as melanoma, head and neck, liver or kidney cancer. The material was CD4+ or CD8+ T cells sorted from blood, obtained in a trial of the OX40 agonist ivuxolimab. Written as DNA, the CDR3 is TGCGCCAGCAGCTTAGGGGTCCGGGCAGATACGCAGTATTTT. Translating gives CASSLGVRADTQYF.